This TCR beta chain was captured by sequencing in a study of immune evolution from preneoplasia to lung adenocarcinoma. Study background: HLA loss of heterozygosity: about 7% AIS, around 16% MIA, roughly 35% ADC, none AAH.

V was cut by 2 bases and J by 4 bases, with 5 bases left in between. This CDR3 has 11 amino acids. Germline values: CDR1 GTSNPN, CDR2 SVGIG (reference sequence). Between the mid-2010s and the late 2010s, patients underwent resection in Japan or China. Study conclusions and caveats: Normal lung had the highest top T cell clone frequencies.

Assay: immunoSEQ multiplex PCR; the TCRdb copy retains only in-frame clones and omits some. The repertoire holds over 30,000 clones, with roughly four fifths as singletons. Comments on this clone: The antigen is not known.

The sequenced material came from FFPE invasive lung adenocarcinoma tissue. The TCR was taken from a person aged 55 to 69 with lung adenocarcinoma. This chain joins TRBV30 and TRBJ1-1; D not certain. DNA of the CDR3: TGTGCCTGGAGTCGAAGCACTGAAGCTTTCTTT. Protein: CAWSRSTEAFF. The whole variable domain, filled in from reference TRBV30 and TRBJ1-1, reads SQTIHQWPATLVQPVGSPLSLECTVEGTSNPNLYWYRQAAGRGLQLLFYSVGIGQISSEVPQNLSASRPQDRQFILSSKKLLLSDSGFYLCAWSRSTEAFFGQGTRLTVV.